The 6 T cell receptor beta chains given below trace back to one sample, sequenced in a study of T cell responses to AZD1222 COVID-19 vaccine. Here immunoSEQ multiplex PCR was the method, and the copy in TCRdb shows in-frame clones only, minus some. The data contain roughly 150,000 clones, 85% to 95% of them singletons. Sequenced here: peripheral blood, sampled on day 0 of AZD1222 vaccination. The receptors were gathered from an adult in good health.

The chain employs TRBV5-1 and TRBJ1-2; D remains unclear. V was trimmed by 0 bases and J by 0 bases, leaving 12 bases between them. Germline CDR1 reads SGHRS; CDR2 reads YFSETQ. The length of the CDR3 is 16 residues. The CDR3 is CASSLGLELSNYGYTF. CDR3 sequence (DNA): TGCGCCAGCAGCTTGGGATTGGAGCTTTCTAACTATGGCTACACCTTC.

The V gene is TRBV11-2, the J gene TRBJ2-7; D uncertain. Germline V gives CDR1 SGHAT, CDR2 FQNNGV. The CDR3 consists of 14 residues. V was shortened by 1 base and J by 4 bases, with 11 bases between the two germline ends. CDR3 nucleotides: TGTGCCAGCAGCTTAGGCAGACGGTCATACGAGCAGTACTTC. Its protein is CASSLGRRSYEQYF.

The rearrangement joins TRBV19 to TRBJ2-7, with D possibly TRBD1 on 6 matching bases. With 5 bases removed from V and 2 bases from J, the gap between germline ends came to 16 bases. The CDR3 is 15 amino acids. Germline CDR1 and CDR2: LNHDA and SQIVND (reference sequence). The CDR3 DNA is TGTGCCAGTAGTGCATCAGGGGCGACTGCCTACGAGCAGTACTTC. It codes for CASSASGATAYEQYF.

In its sample, this clone was seen once. The chain is built from TRBV3-1 (or the pseudogene TRBV3-2) and TRBJ1-5; a possible D gene is TRBD1 (5 bases). V was cut by 4 bases and J by 3 bases, with 10 bases left in between. The germline V gene has CDR1 LGHDT and CDR2 YNNKEL (reference sequence). The CDR3 spans 14 residues. The DNA for the CDR3 is TGTGCCAGCAGCCCCGGGACCTACAATCAGCCCCAGCATTTT. Protein: CASSPGTYNQPQHF.

V is TRBV27 and J is TRBJ1-2; 8 bases map to TRBD1. CDR1 MNHEY and CDR2 SMNVEV come from the germline V gene (reference sequence). This CDR3 has 12 residues. The junction had 5 bases not matched to a gene; V was cut back by 7 bases and J by 7 bases. For the CDR3, the DNA is TGTGCCAGCAACCAGGGGGCCTCTGGCTACACCTTC. As protein: CASNQGASGYTF.

The chain recombines TRBV19 with TRBJ2-5; D is unclear. The CDR3 is 14 residues long. Looked up from germline, CDR1 is LNHDA and CDR2 is SQIVND (reference sequence). V lost 2 bases, J lost 5 bases, and 12 bases lay in between. CDR3 DNA sequence: TGTGCCAGTAGTATAAGTGGGGTCGGGGAGACCCAGTACTTC. Amino acid sequence: CASSISGVGETQYF.